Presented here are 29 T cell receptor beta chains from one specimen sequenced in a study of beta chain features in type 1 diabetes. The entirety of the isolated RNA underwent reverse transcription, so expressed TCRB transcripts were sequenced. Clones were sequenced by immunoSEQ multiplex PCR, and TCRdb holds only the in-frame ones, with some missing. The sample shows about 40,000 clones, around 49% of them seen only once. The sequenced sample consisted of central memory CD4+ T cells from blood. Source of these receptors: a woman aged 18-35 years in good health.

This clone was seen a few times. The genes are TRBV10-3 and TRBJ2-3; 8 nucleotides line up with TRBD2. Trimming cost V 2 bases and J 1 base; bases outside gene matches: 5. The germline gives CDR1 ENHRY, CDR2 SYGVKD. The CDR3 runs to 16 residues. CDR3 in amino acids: CAISEPKAGGTDTQYF. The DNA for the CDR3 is TGTGCCATCAGTGAGCCCAAAGCGGGGGGCACAGATACGCAGTATTTT.

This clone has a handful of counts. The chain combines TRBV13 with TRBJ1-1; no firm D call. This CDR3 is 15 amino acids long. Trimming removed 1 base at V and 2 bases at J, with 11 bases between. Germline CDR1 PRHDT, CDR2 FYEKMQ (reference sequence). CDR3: CASSLVDSINTEAFF. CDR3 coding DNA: TGTGCCAGCAGCTTAGTAGATAGTATAAACACTGAAGCTTTCTTT.

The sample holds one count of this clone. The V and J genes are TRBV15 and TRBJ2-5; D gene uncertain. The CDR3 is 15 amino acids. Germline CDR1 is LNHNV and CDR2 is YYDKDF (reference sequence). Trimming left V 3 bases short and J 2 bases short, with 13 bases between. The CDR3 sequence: CATSRPVGGQETQYF. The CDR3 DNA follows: TGTGCCACCAGCAGGCCGGTAGGCGGTCAAGAGACCCAGTACTTC. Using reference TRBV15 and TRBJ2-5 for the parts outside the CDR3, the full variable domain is DAMVIQNPRYQVTQFGKPVTLSCSQTLNHNVMYWYQQKSSQAPKLLFHYYDKDFNNEADTPDNFQSRRPNTSFCFLDIRSPGLGDTAMYLCATSRPVGGQETQYFGPGTRLLVL.

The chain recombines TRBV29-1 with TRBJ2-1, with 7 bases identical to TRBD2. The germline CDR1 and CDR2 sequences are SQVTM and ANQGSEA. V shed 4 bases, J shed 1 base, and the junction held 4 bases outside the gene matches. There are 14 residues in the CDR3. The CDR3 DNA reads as TGCAGCGTTGTGGCGGGAGCATCCTACAATGAGCAGTTCTTC. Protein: CSVVAGASYNEQFF.

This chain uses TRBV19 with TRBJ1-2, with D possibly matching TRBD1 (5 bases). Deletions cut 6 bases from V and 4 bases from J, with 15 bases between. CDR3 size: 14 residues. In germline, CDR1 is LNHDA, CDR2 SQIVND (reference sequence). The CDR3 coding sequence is TGTGCCAGTAGGGCGGGGGACGCCAGCTATGGCTACACCTTC. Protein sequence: CASRAGDASYGYTF.

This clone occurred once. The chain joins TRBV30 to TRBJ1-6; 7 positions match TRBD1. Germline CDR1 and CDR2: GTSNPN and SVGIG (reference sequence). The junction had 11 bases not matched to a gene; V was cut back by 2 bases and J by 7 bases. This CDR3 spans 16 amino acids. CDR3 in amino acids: CAWSKNRGGGNSPLHF. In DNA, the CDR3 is TGTGCCTGGAGTAAGAACAGGGGAGGTGGAAATTCACCCCTCCACTTT. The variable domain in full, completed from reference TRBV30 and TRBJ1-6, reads SQTIHQWPATLVQPVGSPLSLECTVEGTSNPNLYWYRQAAGRGLQLLFYSVGIGQISSEVPQNLSASRPQDRQFILSSKKLLLSDSGFYLCAWSKNRGGGNSPLHFGNGTRLTVT.

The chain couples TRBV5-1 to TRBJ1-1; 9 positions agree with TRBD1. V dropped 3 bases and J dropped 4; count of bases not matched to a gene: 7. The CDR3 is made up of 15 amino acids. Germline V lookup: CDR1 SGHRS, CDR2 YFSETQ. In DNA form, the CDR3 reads TGCGCCAGCAGCTCGAACAGGGGGCGCATCACTGAAGCTTTCTTT. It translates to CASSSNRGRITEAFF.

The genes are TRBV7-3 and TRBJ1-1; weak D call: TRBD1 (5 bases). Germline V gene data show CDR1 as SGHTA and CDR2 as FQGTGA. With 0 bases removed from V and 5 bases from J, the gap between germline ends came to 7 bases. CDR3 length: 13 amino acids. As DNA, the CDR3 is TGTGCCAGCAGCTTAACGGGGGGAACTGAAGCTTTCTTT. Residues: CASSLTGGTEAFF.

The CDR3: CASTFRGLTNTEAFF. DNA of the CDR3: TGTGCCTCCACTTTTAGGGGGCTAACGAACACTGAAGCTTTCTTT. The J gene is TRBJ1-1, the V gene TRBV6-6, with TRBD1 matching over 7 bases. Germline loops: CDR1 MNHNY, CDR2 SVGAGI (reference sequence). After removal of 11 bases from V and 1 base from J, the junction contained 13 bases not matched to a gene. The CDR3 is 15 residues long.

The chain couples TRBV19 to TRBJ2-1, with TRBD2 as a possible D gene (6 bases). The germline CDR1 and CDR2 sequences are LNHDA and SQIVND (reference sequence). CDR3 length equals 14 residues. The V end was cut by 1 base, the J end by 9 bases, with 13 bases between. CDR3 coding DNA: TGTGCCAGTAGTATAGTCGTCGCGGGAACTGAGCAGTTCTTC. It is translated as CASSIVVAGTEQFF. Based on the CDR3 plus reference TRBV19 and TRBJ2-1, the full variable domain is DGGITQSPKYLFRKEGQNVTLSCEQNLNHDAMYWYRQDPGQGLRLIYYSQIVNDFQKGDIAEGYSVSREKKESFPLTVTSAQKNPTAFYLCASSIVVAGTEQFFGPGTRLTVL.

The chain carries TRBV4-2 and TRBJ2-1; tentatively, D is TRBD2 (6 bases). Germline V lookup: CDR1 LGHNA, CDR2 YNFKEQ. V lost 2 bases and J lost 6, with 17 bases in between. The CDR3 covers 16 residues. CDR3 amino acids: CASSQQSGTAFNEQFF. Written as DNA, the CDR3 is TGTGCCAGCAGCCAACAATCCGGGACTGCCTTCAATGAGCAGTTCTTC.

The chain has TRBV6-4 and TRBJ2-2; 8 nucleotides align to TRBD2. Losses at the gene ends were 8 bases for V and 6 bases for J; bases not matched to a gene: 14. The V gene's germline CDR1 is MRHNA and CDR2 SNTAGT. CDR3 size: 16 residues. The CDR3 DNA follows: TGTGCCAGCCGCCCAAGTAGCGGGGTCCCGTCCGGGGAGCTGTTTTTT. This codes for CASRPSSGVPSGELFF.

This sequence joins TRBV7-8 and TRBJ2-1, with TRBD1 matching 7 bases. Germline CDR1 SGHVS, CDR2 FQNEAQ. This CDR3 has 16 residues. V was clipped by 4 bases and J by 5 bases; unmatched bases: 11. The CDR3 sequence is CASSWTVPGQNNEQFF. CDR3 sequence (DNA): TGTGCCAGCAGCTGGACGGTACCGGGACAGAACAATGAGCAGTTCTTC. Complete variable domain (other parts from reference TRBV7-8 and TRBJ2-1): GAGVSQSPRYKVAKRGQDVALRCDPISGHVSLFWYQQALGQGPEFLTYFQNEAQLDKSGLPSDRFFAERPEGSVSTLKIQRTQQEDSAVYLCASSWTVPGQNNEQFFGPGTRLTVL.

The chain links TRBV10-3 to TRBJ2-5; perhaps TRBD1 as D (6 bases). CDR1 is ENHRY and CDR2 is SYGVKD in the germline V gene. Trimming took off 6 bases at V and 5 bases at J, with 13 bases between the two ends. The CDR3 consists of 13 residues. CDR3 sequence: CAIRPAGAETQYF. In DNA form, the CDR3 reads TGTGCCATCAGGCCGGCAGGGGCGGAGACCCAGTACTTC.

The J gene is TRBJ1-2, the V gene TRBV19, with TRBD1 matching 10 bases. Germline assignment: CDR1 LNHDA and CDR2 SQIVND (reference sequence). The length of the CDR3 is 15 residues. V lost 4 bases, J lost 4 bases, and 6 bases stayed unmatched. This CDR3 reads CASSRPGQGFYGYTF. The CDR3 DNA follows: TGTGCCAGTAGTAGACCGGGACAGGGGTTCTATGGCTACACCTTC.

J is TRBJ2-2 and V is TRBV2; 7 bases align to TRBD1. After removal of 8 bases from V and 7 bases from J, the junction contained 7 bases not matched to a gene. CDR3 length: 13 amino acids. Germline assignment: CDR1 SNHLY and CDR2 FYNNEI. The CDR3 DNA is TGTGCCAGCGGGGTGACAGGGAACGGGGAGCTGTTTTTT. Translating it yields CASGVTGNGELFF.

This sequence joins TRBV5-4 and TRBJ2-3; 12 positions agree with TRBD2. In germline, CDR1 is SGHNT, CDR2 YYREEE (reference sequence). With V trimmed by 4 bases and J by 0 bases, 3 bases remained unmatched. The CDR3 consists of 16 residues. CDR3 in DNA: TGTGCCAGCAGCGCGGGACTAGCGGGTAGCACAGATACGCAGTATTTT. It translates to CASSAGLAGSTDTQYF.

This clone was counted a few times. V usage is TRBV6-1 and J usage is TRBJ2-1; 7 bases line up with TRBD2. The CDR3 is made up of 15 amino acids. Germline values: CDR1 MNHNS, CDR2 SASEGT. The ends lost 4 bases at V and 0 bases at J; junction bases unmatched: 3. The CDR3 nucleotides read TGTGCCAGCAGTGCCTTAGCGGGCTCCTACAATGAGCAGTTCTTC. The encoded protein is CASSALAGSYNEQFF.

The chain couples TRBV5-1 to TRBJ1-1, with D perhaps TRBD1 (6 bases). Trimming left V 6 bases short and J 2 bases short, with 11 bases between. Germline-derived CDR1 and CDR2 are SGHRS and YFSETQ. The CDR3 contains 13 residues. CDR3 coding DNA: TGCGCCAGCACTTTAGGGGGTAACACTGAAGCTTTCTTT. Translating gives CASTLGGNTEAFF.

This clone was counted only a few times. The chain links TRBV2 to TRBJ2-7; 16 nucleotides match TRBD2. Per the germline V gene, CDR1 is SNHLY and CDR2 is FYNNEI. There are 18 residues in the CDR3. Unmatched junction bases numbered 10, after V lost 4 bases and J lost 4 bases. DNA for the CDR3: TGTGCCAGCAGTGTGGGGACTAGCGGGAGGGCCTTTGGTTACGAGCAGTACTTC. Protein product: CASSVGTSGRAFGYEQYF.

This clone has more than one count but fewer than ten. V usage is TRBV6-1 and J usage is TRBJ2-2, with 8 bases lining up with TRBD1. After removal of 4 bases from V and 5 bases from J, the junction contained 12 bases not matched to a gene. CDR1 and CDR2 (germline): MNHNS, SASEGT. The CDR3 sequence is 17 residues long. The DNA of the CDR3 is TGTGCCAGCAGTGTGAAGGGCAGGGGGCGCTGGACCGGGGAGCTGTTTTTT. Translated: CASSVKGRGRWTGELFF.

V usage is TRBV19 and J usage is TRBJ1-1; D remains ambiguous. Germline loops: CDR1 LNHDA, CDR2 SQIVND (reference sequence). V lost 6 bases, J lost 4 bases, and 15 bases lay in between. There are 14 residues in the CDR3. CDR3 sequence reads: CASSYSGGGTEAFF. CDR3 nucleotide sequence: TGTGCCAGTAGCTACAGCGGAGGTGGCACTGAAGCTTTCTTT.

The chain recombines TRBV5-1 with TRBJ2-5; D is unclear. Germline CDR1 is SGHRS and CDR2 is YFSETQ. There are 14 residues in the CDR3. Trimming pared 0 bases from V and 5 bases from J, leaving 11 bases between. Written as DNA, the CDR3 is TGCGCCAGCAGCTTGGCCGCGGTTGAGGAGACCCAGTACTTC. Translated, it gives CASSLAAVEETQYF.

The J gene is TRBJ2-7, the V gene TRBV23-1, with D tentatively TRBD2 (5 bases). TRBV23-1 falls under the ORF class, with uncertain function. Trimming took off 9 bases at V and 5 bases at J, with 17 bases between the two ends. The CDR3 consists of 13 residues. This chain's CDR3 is CASITRGENEQYF. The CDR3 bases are TGCGCCAGTATAACCCGTGGGGAGAACGAGCAGTACTTC.

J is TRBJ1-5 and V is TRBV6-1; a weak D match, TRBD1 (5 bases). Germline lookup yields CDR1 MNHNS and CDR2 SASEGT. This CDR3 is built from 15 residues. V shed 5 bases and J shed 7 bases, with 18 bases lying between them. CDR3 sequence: CASSRDVGVKQPQHF. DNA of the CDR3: TGTGCCAGCAGTCGAGACGTAGGGGTAAAACAGCCCCAGCATTTT.

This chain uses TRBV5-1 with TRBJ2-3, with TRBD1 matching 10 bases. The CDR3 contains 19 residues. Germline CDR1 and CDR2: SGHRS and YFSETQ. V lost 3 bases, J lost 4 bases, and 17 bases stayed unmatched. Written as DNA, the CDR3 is TGCGCCAGCAGCTCCGGGACAGGGGCTGCCCACCGAGCGGCAGATACGCAGTATTTT. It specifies CASSSGTGAAHRAADTQYF.

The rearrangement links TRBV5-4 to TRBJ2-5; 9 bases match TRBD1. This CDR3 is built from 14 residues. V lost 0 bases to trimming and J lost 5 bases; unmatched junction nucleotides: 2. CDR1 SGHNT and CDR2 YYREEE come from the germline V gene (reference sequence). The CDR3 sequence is CASSLGDREETQYF. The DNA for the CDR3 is TGTGCCAGCAGCTTGGGGGACAGGGAGGAGACCCAGTACTTC.

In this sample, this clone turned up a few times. CDR3: CAWSGGTSLSYRGNEQFF. The DNA of the CDR3 is TGTGCCTGGAGTGGGGGGACTAGCCTAAGTTACCGGGGCAATGAGCAGTTCTTC. V is TRBV30 and J is TRBJ2-1, with 9 bases fitting TRBD2. Trimming at V came to 1 base and at J to 6 bases, leaving 16 bases not matched to a gene. Germline-derived CDR1 and CDR2 are GTSNPN and SVGIG (reference sequence). This CDR3 spans 18 amino acids.

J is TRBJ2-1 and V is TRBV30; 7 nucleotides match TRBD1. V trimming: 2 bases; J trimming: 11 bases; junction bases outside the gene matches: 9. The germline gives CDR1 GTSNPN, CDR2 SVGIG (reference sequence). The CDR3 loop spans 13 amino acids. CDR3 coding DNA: TGTGCCTGGAGTAGGGGGCAGGGTGATAAGCAGTTCTTC. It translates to CAWSRGQGDKQFF.